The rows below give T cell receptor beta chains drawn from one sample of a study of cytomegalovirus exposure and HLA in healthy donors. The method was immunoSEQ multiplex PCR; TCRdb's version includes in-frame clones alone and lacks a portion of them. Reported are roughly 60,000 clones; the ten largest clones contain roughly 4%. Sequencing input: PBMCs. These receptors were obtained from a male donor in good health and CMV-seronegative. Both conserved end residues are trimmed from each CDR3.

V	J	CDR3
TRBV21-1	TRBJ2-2	ASRGDRGRGGELF
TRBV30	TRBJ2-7	AAHRRESYEQY
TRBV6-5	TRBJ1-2	ASSKGRRVNYGYT
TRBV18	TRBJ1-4	ASSPQDSNEKLF
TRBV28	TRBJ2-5	ASSSPDREETQY
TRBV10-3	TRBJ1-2	ATGTGSHDYT
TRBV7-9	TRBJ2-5	ASSFTGLGETQY
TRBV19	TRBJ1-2	ASSPWFRGRDHGYT
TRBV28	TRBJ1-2	ASLEANYGYT
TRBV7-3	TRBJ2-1	ASSIGVGGNEQF
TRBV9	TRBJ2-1	ASSPPSGGKNEQF
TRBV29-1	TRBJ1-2	TITVQGAGYT
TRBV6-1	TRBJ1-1	ASRDRAVNTEAF
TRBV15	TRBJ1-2	ATSGAVGGGYGYT
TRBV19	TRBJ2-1	ASSINNEQF
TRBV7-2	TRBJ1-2	ASSFLYGYT
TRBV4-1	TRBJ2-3	ASSLSADTDTQY
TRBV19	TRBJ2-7	ASSIDTVNAYEQY
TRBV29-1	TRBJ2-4	SVEQDRVGLI
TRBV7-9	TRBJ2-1	ASSTGTSGAYNEQF
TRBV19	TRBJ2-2	ASSITTTNTGELF
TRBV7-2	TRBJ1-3	ASSSNLQGGGSGNTIY
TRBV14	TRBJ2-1	ASSQGSGRVGNEQF
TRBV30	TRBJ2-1	ACAQGAQPSYNEQF
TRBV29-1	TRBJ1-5	SVGQENQPQH
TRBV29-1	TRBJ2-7	SVGVTSYEQY
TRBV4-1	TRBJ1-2	ASSQPGQGLYGYT
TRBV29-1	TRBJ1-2	SVPLGLDGYT
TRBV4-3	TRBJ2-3	ASSQEITSGDTQY
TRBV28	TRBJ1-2	ASNGGRDYGYT
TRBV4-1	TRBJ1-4	ASSPRQRGEKLF
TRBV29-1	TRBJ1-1	SVGRGGTEAF
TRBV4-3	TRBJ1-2	ASSQQPGQRSGGYT